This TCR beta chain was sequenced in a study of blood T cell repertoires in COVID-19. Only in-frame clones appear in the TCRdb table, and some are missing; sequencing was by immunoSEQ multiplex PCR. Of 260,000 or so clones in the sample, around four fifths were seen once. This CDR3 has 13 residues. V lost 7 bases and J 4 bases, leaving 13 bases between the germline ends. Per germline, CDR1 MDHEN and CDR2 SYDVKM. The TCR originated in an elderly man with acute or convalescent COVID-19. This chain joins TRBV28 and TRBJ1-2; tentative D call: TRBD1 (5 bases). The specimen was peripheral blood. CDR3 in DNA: TGTGCCAGCATCCAGGCGGGGGGCTATGGCTACACCTTC. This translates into CASIQAGGYGYTF.